Included here is one T cell receptor beta chain sequence, with context. This CDR3 has 17 residues. Germline V gene sequence: CDR1 KGHSH, CDR2 LQKENI. The V end lost 4 bases, the J end lost 0 bases, and 16 bases lay between the germline ends. Original data processing: Reference gene primers were amplified, and this amplification served to estimate nucleated cell counts. Only in-frame clones appear in the TCRdb table, and some are missing; sequencing was by immunoSEQ multiplex PCR. That table furnishes V, J and clone size, whereas the DNA furnished D and trimming. The sample lists a few hundred thousand clones, roughly 88% occurring once. The entry originates in a study of blood T cell repertoires in COVID-19. Study summary: From the United States, Italy and Spain came samples of acute and convalescent COVID-19. Nucleic acid was either cDNA or gDNA, and it came from T cells, B-cell-depleted T cells, or PBMCs.

This receptor was obtained from a woman aged 40 to 49 who had recovered from COVID-19. Sequencing was performed on peripheral blood. The chain is built from TRBV18 and TRBJ1-3; D gene unclear. This CDR3 is CASSLEGLTSSGNTIYF. The CDR3 DNA reads TGTGCCAGCTCACTTGAAGGACTTACCAGCTCTGGAAACACCATATATTTT.